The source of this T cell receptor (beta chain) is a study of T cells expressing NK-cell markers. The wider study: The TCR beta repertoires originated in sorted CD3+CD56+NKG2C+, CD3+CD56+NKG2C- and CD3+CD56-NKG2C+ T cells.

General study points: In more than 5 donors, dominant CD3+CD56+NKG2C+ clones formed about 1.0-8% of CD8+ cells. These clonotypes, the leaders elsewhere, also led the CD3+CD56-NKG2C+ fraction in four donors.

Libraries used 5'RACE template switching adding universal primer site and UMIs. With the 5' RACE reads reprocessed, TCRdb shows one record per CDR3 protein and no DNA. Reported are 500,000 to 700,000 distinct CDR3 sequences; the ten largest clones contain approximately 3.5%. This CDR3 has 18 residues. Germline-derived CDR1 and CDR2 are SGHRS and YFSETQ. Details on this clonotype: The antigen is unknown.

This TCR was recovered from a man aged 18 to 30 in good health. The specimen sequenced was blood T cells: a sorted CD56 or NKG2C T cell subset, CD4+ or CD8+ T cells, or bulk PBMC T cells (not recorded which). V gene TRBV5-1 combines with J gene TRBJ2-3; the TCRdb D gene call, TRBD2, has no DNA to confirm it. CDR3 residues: CASSLGLLAGSSEDTQYF.